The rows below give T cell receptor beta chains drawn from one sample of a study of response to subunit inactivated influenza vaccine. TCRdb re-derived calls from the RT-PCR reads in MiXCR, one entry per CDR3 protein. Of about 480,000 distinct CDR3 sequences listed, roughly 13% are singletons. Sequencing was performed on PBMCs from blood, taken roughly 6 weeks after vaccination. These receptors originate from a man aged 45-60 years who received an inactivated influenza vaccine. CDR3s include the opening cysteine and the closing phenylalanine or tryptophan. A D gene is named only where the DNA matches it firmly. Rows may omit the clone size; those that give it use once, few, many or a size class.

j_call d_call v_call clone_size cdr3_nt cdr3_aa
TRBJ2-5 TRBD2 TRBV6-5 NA TGTGCCAGCAGTTACTTCGGGGGGGTAGGGCAAGAGACCCAGTACTTC CASSYFGGVGQETQYF
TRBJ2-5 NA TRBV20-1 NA TGCAGTGCTAGCTTAAAGGGGCTTGAGACCCAGTACTTC CSASLKGLETQYF
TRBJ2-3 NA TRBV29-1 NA TGCAGCGTTGAAAGCCCGCCGGGCACAGATACGCAGTATTTT CSVESPPGTDTQYF
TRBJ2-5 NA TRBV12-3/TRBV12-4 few TGTGCCAGCAGTTTGAGGCAGGGGGCGCAAGGGAGGGTGACCCAGTACTTC CASSLRQGAQGRVTQYF
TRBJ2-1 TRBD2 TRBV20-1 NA TGCAGTGCTTCGACTAGCGGAAAAATCGGTGAGCAGTTCTTC CSASTSGKIGEQFF
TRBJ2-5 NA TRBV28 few TGTGCCAGCAGTTTCCACGGCCAGCAAGAGACCCAGTACTTC CASSFHGQQETQYF
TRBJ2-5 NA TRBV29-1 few TGCAGCGTTGAAGGGAGGGCCGCGGAGACCCAGTACTTC CSVEGRAAETQYF
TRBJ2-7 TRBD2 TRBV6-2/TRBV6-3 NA TGTGCCAGCACCCAGGGTGGGACTATCTACGAGCAGTACTTC CASTQGGTIYEQYF
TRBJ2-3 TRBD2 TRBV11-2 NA TGTGCCAGCAGCGCATCCGTCGGGTTAGCGGGGCCTAGCACAGATACGCAGTATTTT CASSASVGLAGPSTDTQYF
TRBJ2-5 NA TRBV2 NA TGTGCCAGCAGTGAAGGGGGTTTAGGTCAAGAGACCCAGTACTTC CASSEGGLGQETQYF
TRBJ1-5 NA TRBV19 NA TGTGCCAGTGGGGGGGTTGGTCAGCCCCAGCATTTT CASGGVGQPQHF
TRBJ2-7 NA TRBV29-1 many TGCAGCGTCGGAGAAGCCTACGAGCAGTACTTC CSVGEAYEQYF
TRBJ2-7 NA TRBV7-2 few TGTGCCAGCAGCGAAAAAGGGATCTACGAGCAGTACTTC CASSEKGIYEQYF
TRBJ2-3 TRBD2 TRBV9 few TGTGCCAGCAGCGTATGGCGGGGGGGAAGCACAGATACGCAGTATTTT CASSVWRGGSTDTQYF
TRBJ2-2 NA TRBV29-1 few TGCAGCTTTGGAGGGCCGGACACCGGGGAGCTGTTTTTT CSFGGPDTGELFF
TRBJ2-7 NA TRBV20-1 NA TGCAGTGCTAGAACTTACGGGAGCCCAAACGAGCAGTACTTC CSARTYGSPNEQYF
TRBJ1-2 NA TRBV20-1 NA TGCAGTGCTAGCTCGGGGGCGAGCTATGGCTACACCTTC CSASSGASYGYTF
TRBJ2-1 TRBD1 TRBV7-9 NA TGTGCCAGCAGCTTCCGGGACAGGCTATACAATGAGCAGTTCTTC CASSFRDRLYNEQFF
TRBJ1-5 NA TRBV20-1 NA TGCAGTGCTAGAGTAAGGAAAGAAAGCAATCAGCCCCAGCATTTT CSARVRKESNQPQHF
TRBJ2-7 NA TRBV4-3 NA TGCGCCAGCAGCCAAGTATGGTCGGAGGGGACCCCCTACGAGCAGTACTTC CASSQVWSEGTPYEQYF
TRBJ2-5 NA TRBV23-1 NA TGCGCCAGCAGTCAGGAAGACAGGAGCCAAGAGACCCAGTACTTC CASSQEDRSQETQYF
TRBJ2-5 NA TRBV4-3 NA TGCGCCAGCAGCCAAGGCCAGACCCAGTACTTC CASSQGQTQYF
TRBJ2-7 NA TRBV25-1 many TGTGCCAGCAGTGAATACTCAGGGCTGAGCTCCTACGAGCAGTACTTC CASSEYSGLSSYEQYF